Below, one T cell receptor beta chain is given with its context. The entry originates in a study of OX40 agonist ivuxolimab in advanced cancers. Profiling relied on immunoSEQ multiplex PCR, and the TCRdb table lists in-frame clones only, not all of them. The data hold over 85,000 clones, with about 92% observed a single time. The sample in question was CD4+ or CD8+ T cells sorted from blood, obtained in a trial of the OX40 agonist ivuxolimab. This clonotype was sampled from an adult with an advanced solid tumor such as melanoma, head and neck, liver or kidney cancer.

In DNA, the CDR3 is TGTGCCAGCAGTGAATATAGGGGGGGCGGGAGCACAGATACGCAGTATTTT. Translated: CASSEYRGGGSTDTQYF. The chain is built from TRBV25-1 and TRBJ2-3; D perhaps matches TRBD2 (7 bases). The germline CDR1 and CDR2 sequences are MGHDK and SYGVNS. Trimming removed 0 bases at V and 0 bases at J, with 13 bases between. The CDR3 is 17 amino acids.